A single sample is the source of the 8 T cell receptor beta chains below, sequenced in a study of cytomegalovirus exposure and HLA in healthy donors. Using immunoSEQ multiplex PCR, the repertoire was profiled, and TCRdb retains in-frame clones only, with some absent. This sample has over 85,000 clones, with approximately 93% found just once. The sample was PBMCs. Receptors originate from a woman under 40 in good health and CMV-seropositive.

The rearrangement links TRBV6-5 to TRBJ2-2, with 9 bases fitting TRBD1. The CDR3 totals 14 residues. The germline gives CDR1 MNHEY, CDR2 SVGAGI. Trimming at V came to 9 bases and at J to 0 bases, leaving 2 bases not matched to a gene. For the CDR3, the DNA is TGTGCCAGGGGGACAGGGACGAACACCGGGGAGCTGTTTTTT. Amino acid sequence: CARGTGTNTGELFF.

As regards this clone: Relative to the germline gene, one junction end is altered; a read error may explain this. The chain carries TRBV7-2 and TRBJ2-7; TRBD2 is a possible D gene (5 bases). The CDR3 has 12 residues. CDR1 SGHTA and CDR2 FQGNSA come from the germline V gene. CDR3 sequence reads: CASSKGWAGEHF. CDR3 sequence (DNA): TGTGCCAGCAGCAAGGGATGGGCGGGCGAGCACTTC.

The V and J genes are TRBV9 and TRBJ2-1; 13 nucleotides agree with TRBD2. CDR1 SGDLS and CDR2 YYNGEE come from the germline V gene. The J segment lost 4 bases and the V segment lost 4 bases, leaving 5 bases of the junction unmatched. The CDR3 has 16 residues. The DNA of the CDR3 is TGTGCCAGCAGCCCGAGACTAGCGGGAGGTTACAATGAGCAGTTCTTC. It is translated as CASSPRLAGGYNEQFF.

The chain uses TRBV11-2 and TRBJ2-7; D might be TRBD1 (6 bases). The germline V gene encodes CDR1 SGHAT and CDR2 FQNNGV. The V gene lost 6 bases and the J gene lost 2 bases, with 11 bases spanning the gap. This CDR3 is built from 13 residues. The CDR3 sequence is CASSQGQTYEQYF. In DNA, the CDR3 is TGTGCCAGCAGTCAGGGACAAACCTACGAGCAGTACTTC.

The V and J genes are TRBV18 and TRBJ2-2, with no clear D. The ends were cut back, 6 bases at V and 5 bases at J, with 19 bases in the middle. Germline CDR1 is KGHSH and CDR2 is LQKENI. CDR3 length equals 16 residues. The DNA for the CDR3 is TGTGCCAGCTCTGACAATCGCTGGGTAGGAACCGGGGAGCTGTTTTTT. This encodes CASSDNRWVGTGELFF.

This chain uses TRBV27 with TRBJ2-1; TRBD1 might be the D (5 bases). This CDR3 has 14 amino acids. V lost 1 base, J lost 4 bases, and 8 bases lay in between. CDR1 and CDR2 (germline): MNHEY, SMNVEV (reference sequence). The CDR3 coding sequence is TGTGCCAGCAGTTTATGGGGCAAATACAATGAGCAGTTCTTC. As protein: CASSLWGKYNEQFF.

This chain connects TRBV28 to TRBJ1-2; D is perhaps TRBD1 (5 bases). The ends were cut back, 5 bases at V and 2 bases at J, with 9 bases in the middle. The germline V gene encodes CDR1 MDHEN and CDR2 SYDVKM. The CDR3 totals 13 residues. Here the CDR3 DNA reads TGTGCCAGCAGTCTCCCAGGGAACTATGGCTACACCTTC. Residues: CASSLPGNYGYTF.

The gene calls are TRBV4-3 and TRBJ2-7, with D possibly TRBD2 on 7 matching bases. V was clipped by 4 bases and J by 2 bases, with 15 bases between them. This CDR3 has 15 amino acids. Germline V CDR1 and CDR2: LGHNA, YSLEER. CDR3 amino acids: CASSRTRGVAYEQYF. The CDR3 DNA reads as TGCGCCAGCAGCCGGACTAGGGGGGTGGCCTACGAGCAGTACTTC.